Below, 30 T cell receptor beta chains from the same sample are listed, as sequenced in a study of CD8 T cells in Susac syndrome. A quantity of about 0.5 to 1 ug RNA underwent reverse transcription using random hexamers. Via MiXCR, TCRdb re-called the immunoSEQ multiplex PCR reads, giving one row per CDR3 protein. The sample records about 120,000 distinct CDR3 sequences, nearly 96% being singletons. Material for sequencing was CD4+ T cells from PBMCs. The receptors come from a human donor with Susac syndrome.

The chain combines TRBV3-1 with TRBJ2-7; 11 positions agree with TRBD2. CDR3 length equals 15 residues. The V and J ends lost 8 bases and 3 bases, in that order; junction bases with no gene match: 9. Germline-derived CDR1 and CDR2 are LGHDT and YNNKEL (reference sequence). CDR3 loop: CASAKTSGSHYEQYF. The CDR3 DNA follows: TGTGCCAGCGCTAAAACTAGCGGGAGCCACTACGAGCAGTACTTC.

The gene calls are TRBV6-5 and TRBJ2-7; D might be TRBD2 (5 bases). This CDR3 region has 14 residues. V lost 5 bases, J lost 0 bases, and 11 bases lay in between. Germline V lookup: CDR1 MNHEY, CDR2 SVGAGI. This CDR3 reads CASSIGLSSYEQYF. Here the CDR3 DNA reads TGTGCCAGCAGTATCGGACTGAGCTCCTACGAGCAGTACTTC.

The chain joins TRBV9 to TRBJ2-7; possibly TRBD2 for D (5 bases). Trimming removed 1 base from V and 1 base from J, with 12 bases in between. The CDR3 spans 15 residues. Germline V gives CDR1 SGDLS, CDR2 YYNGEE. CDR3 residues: CASSVTPSGSYEQYF. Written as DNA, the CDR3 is TGTGCCAGCAGCGTAACCCCATCGGGATCCTACGAGCAGTACTTC.

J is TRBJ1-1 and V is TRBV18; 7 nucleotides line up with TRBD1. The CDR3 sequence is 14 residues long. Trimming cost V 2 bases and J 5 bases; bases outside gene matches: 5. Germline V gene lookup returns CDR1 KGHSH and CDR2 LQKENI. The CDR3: CASSPNQGDTEAFF. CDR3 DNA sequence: TGTGCCAGCTCACCAAATCAGGGGGATACTGAAGCTTTCTTT.

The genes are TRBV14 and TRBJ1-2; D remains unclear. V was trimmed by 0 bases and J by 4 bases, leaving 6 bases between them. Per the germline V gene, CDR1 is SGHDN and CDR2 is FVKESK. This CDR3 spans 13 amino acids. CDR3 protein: CASSQEEFYGYTF. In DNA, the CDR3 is TGTGCCAGCAGCCAAGAAGAGTTCTATGGCTACACCTTC.

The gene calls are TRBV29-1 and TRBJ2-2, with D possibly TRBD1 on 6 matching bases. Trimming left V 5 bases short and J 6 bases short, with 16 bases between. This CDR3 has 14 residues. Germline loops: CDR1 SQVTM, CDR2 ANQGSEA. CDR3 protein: CSVYRDTVPGELFF. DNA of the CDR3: TGCAGCGTTTACCGGGACACAGTTCCCGGGGAGCTGTTTTTT.

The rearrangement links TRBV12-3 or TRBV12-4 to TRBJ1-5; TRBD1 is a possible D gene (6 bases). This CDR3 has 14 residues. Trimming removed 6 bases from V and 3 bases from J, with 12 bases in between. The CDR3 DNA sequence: TGTGCCAGCAGATTACAGGGACCCAATCAGCCCCAGCATTTT. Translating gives CASRLQGPNQPQHF.

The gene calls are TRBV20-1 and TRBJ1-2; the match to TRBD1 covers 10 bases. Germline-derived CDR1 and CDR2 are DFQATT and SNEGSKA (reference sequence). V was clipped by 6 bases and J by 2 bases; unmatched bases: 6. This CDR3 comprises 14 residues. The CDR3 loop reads CSAGQGSTNYGYTF. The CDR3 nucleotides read TGCAGTGCGGGACAGGGGAGTACCAACTATGGCTACACCTTC.

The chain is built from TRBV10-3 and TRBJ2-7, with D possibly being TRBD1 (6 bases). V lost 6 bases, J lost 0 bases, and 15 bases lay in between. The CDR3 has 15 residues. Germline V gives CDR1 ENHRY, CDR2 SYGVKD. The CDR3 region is CAISLTKGGSYEQYF. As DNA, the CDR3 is TGTGCCATCAGCCTAACAAAAGGGGGCTCCTACGAGCAGTACTTC.

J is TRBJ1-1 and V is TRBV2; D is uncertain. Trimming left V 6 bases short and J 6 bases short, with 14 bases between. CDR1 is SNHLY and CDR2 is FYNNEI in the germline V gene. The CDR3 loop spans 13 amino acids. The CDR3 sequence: CASRELSTAEAFF. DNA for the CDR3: TGTGCCAGCAGGGAATTATCGACTGCTGAAGCTTTCTTT.

CDR3 sequence reads: CAISESQQAFF. The CDR3, as DNA: TGTGCCATCAGTGAGTCGCAACAAGCTTTCTTT. The rearrangement links TRBV10-3 to TRBJ1-1; no reliable D call. Germline V lookup: CDR1 ENHRY, CDR2 SYGVKD. This CDR3 is 11 amino acids long. Trimming left V 0 bases short and J 9 bases short, with 5 bases between.

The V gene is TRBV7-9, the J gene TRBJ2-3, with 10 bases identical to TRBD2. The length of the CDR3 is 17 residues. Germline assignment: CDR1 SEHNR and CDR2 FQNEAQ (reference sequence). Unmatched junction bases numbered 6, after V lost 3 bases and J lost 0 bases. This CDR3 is CASSFRLAGRSTDTQYF. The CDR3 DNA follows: TGTGCCAGCAGCTTCCGACTAGCGGGCCGTAGCACAGATACGCAGTATTTT.

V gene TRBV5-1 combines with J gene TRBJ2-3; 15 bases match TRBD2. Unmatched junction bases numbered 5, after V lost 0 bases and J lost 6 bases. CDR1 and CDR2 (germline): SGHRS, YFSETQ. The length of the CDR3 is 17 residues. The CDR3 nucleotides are TGCGCCAGCAGCTTGGTGGGACTAGCGGGAGGATCCGATACGCAGTATTTT. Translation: CASSLVGLAGGSDTQYF.

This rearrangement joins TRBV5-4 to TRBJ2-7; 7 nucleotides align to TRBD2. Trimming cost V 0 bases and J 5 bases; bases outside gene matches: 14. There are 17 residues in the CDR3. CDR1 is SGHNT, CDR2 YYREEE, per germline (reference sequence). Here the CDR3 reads CASSLDRAGGRGDEQYF. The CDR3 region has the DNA TGTGCCAGCAGCTTGGATCGTGCTGGCGGGAGAGGGGACGAGCAGTACTTC. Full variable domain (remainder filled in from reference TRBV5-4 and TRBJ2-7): ETGVTQSPTHLIKTRGQQVTLRCSSQSGHNTVSWYQQALGQGPQFIFQYYREEENGRGNFPPRFSGLQFPNYSSELNVNALELDDSALYLCASSLDRAGGRGDEQYFGPGTRLTVT.

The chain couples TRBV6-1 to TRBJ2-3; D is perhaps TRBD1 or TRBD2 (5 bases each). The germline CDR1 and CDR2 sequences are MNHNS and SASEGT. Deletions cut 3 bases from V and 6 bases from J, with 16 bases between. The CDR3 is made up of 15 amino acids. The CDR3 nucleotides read TGTGCCAGCAGTGACCCCCGGGGATGGGGGGATACGCAGTATTTT. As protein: CASSDPRGWGDTQYF.

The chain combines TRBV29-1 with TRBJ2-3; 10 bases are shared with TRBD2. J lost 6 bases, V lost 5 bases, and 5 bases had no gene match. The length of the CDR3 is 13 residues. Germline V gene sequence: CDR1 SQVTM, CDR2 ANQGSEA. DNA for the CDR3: TGCAGCGTTTCTAGCGGGAGTATGGATACGCAGTATTTT. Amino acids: CSVSSGSMDTQYF.

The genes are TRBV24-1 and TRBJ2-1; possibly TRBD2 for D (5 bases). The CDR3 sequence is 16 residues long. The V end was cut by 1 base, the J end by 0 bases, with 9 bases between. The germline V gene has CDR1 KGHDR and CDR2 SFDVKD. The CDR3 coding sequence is TGTGCCACCAGTGATTTAGCGGCGAGCTCCTACAATGAGCAGTTCTTC. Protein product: CATSDLAASSYNEQFF.

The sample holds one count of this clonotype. Written as DNA, the CDR3 is TGTGCCAGCAGCGTAGACGGGGGCACGCCGACATCTGGGGCTTTCTTT. Translating it yields CASSVDGGTPTSGAFF. The chain has TRBV9 and TRBJ1-1, with D possibly being TRBD1 (6 bases). Germline V lookup: CDR1 SGDLS, CDR2 YYNGEE. This CDR3 region has 16 residues. The V and J ends lost 0 bases and 11 bases respectively, with 23 bases between them.

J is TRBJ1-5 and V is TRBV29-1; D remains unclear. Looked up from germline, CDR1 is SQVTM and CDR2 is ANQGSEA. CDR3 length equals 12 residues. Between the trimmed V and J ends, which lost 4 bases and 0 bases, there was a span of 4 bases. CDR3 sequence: CSVGVSNQPQHF. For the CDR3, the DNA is TGCAGCGTTGGGGTTAGCAATCAGCCCCAGCATTTT.

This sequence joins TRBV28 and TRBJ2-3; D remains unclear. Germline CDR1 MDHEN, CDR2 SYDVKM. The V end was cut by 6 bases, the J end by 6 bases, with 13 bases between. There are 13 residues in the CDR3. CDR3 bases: TGTGCCAGCAGCCAGACCTGGGCGGATACGCAGTATTTT. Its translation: CASSQTWADTQYF.

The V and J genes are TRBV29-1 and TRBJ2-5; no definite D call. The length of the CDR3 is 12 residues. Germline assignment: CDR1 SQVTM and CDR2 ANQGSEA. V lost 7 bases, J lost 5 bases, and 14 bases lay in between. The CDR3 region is CSAKAGVETQYF. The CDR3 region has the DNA TGCAGCGCCAAGGCAGGAGTCGAGACCCAGTACTTC.

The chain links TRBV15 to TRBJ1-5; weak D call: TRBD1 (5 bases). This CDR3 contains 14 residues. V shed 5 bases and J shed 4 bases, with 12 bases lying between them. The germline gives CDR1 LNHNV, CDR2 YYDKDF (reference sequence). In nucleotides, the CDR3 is TGTGCCACCAGCTGGGACTTACTAAATCAGCCCCAGCATTTT. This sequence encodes CATSWDLLNQPQHF.

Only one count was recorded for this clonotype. CDR3 DNA sequence: TGCAGTGCTAGAGGACAGGACGGAGAGACCCAGTACTTC. Its protein is CSARGQDGETQYF. The rearrangement links TRBV20-1 to TRBJ2-5; D is possibly TRBD1 (6 bases). V was shortened by 1 base and J by 4 bases, with 10 bases between the two germline ends. This CDR3 region has 13 residues. Germline values: CDR1 DFQATT, CDR2 SNEGSKA (reference sequence).

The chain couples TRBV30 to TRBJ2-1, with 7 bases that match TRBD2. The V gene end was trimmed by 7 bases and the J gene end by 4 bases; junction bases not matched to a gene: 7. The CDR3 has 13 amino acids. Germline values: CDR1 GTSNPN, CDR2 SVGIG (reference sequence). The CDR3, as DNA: TGTGCCTTATCAAGGCGGGAGTACAATGAGCAGTTCTTC. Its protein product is CALSRREYNEQFF.

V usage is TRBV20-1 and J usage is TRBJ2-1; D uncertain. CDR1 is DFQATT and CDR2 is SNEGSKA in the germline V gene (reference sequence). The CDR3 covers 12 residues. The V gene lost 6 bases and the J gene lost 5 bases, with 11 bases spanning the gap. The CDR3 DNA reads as TGCAGTGCGTTGGAGATTAACAATGAGCAGTTCTTC. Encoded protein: CSALEINNEQFF.

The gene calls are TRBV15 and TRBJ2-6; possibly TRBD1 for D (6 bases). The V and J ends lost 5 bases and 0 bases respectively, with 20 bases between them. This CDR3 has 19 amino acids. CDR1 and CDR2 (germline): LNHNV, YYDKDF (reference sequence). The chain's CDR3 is CATSGDKTGRFSGANVLTF. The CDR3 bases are TGTGCCACCAGCGGGGATAAAACAGGGAGATTCTCTGGGGCCAACGTCCTGACTTTC.

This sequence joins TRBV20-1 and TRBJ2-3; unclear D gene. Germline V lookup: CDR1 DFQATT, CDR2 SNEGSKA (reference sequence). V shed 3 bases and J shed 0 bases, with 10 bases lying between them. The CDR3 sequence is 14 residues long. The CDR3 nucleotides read TGCAGTGCTAGGAAAGCTGCTAGCACAGATACGCAGTATTTT. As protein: CSARKAASTDTQYF.

The CDR3 bases are TGCAGCGTTATCCCTCGTGCAGGCTATGGCTACACCTTC. Its translation is CSVIPRAGYGYTF. The chain joins TRBV29-1 to TRBJ1-2; no reliable D call. The CDR3 spans 13 residues. Trimming left V 5 bases short and J 4 bases short, with 14 bases between. The germline gives CDR1 SQVTM, CDR2 ANQGSEA.

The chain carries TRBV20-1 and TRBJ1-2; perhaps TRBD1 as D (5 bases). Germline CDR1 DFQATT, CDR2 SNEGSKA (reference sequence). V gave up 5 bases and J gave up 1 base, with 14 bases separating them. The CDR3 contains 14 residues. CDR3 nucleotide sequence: TGCAGTGCTTCCAACCTAGGGGATAACTATGGCTACACCTTC. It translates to CSASNLGDNYGYTF.

The CDR3 spells CASSKGGIYEQYF. The CDR3 DNA reads TGTGCCAGTAGTAAGGGAGGGATCTACGAGCAGTACTTC. The rearrangement joins TRBV19 to TRBJ2-7; 7 nucleotides agree with TRBD2. Germline CDR1 LNHDA, CDR2 SQIVND (reference sequence). This CDR3 is built from 13 residues. The J segment lost 3 bases and the V segment lost 4 bases, leaving 3 bases of the junction unmatched.